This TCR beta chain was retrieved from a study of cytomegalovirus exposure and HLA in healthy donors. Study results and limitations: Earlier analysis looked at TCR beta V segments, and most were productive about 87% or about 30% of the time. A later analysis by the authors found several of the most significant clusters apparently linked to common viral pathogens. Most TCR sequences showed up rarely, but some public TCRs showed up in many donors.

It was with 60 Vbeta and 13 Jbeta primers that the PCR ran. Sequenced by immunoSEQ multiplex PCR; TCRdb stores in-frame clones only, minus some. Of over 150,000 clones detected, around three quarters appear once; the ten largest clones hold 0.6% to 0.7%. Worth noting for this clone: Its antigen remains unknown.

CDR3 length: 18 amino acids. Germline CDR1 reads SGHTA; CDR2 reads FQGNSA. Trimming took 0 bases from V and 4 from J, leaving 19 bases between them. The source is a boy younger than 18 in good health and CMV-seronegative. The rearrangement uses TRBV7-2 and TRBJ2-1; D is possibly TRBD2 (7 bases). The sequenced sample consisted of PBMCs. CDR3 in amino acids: CASSLALRGRAGYNEQFF. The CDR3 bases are TGTGCCAGCAGCTTAGCGCTGAGGGGGAGGGCGGGTTACAATGAGCAGTTCTTC. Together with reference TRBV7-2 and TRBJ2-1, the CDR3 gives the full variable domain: GAGVSQSPSNKVTEKGKDVELRCDPISGHTALYWYRQSLGQGLEFLIYFQGNSAPDKSGLPSDRFSAERTGGSVSTLTIQRTQQEDSAVYLCASSLALRGRAGYNEQFFGPGTRLTVL.